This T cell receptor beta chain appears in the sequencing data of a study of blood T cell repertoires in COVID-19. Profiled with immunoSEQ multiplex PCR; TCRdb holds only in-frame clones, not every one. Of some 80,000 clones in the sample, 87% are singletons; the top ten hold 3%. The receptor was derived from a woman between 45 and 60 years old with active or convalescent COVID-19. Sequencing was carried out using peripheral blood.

The chain's CDR3 is CASSAGAVGQPQHF. The CDR3 nucleotides are TGTGCCAGTAGTGCTGGGGCCGTTGGTCAGCCCCAGCATTTT. This rearrangement joins TRBV19 to TRBJ1-5; a weak D match, TRBD1 (5 bases). V lost 5 bases to trimming and J lost 6 bases, with 14 bases between them. The CDR3 runs to 14 residues. Germline CDR1 reads LNHDA; CDR2 reads SQIVND (reference sequence). Variable domain in full (rest from reference TRBV19 and TRBJ1-5): DGGITQSPKYLFRKEGQNVTLSCEQNLNHDAMYWYRQDPGQGLRLIYYSQIVNDFQKGDIAEGYSVSREKKESFPLTVTSAQKNPTAFYLCASSAGAVGQPQHFGDGTRLSIL.